This T cell receptor beta chain came from a study of tissue T cells after allogeneic stem cell transplantation. Deletions cut 0 bases from V and 0 bases from J, with 6 bases between. The germline gives CDR1 NSHNY, CDR2 SYGAGN. The CDR3 is made up of 14 amino acids. In the case of this clone: The gene names here belong to mouse. The CDR3 end is not reached by the read, which stops 1 residue before it; the germline J gene fills it in.

Sequenced by immunoSEQ multiplex PCR; TCRdb stores in-frame clones only, minus some. The sample records more than 45,000 clones, around 70% being singletons. This TCR derives from a pool of C57BL/6 mice in good health. The V call is TRBV13-1, the J call TRBJ1-1; D not resolved. Input material: sorted cells pooled from one or two spleens. CDR3 sequence: CASSDVSANTEVFF. Partial CDR3 DNA: TGTGCCAGCAGTGATGTCAGTGCAAACACAGAAGTCTTC.